Below, 14 T cell receptor beta chains from the same sample are listed, as sequenced in a study of T cell responses to AZD1222 COVID-19 vaccine. The method was immunoSEQ multiplex PCR; TCRdb's version includes in-frame clones alone and lacks a portion of them. The data hold some 120,000 clones, with approximately 85% observed a single time. The sample here was peripheral blood, taken 28 days after the second AZD1222 dose. The receptors here all came from an adult who received the AZD1222 COVID-19 vaccine.

This clone turned up a few times. This sequence joins TRBV19 and TRBJ1-1; no reliable D call. CDR3 length: 15 amino acids. Germline CDR1 LNHDA, CDR2 SQIVND (reference sequence). Between the trimmed V and J ends, which lost 1 base and 8 bases, there was a span of 17 bases. For the CDR3, the DNA is TGTGCCAGTAGTATAGGGACGGCCCAGCTCAAGGAAGCTTTCTTT. Its translation is CASSIGTAQLKEAFF.

The chain couples TRBV11-3 to TRBJ1-1; 9 nucleotides align to TRBD1. The CDR3 contains 15 residues. V lost 5 bases, J lost 5 bases, and 9 bases stayed unmatched. Germline V gene sequence: CDR1 SGHNT, CDR2 YENEEA. CDR3 amino acids: CASSQGTGSGTEAFF. The CDR3 DNA is TGTGCCAGCAGCCAAGGGACAGGGTCGGGGACTGAAGCTTTCTTT. The whole variable domain, filled in from reference TRBV11-3 and TRBJ1-1, reads EAGVVQSPRYKIIEKKQPVAFWCNPISGHNTLYWYLQNLGQGPELLIRYENEEAVDDSQLPKDRFSAERLKGVDSTLKIQPAELGDSAVYLCASSQGTGSGTEAFFGQGTRLTVV.

This clone was counted a few times. The rearrangement joins TRBV5-1 to TRBJ1-1; D is ambiguous. The V and J ends lost 0 bases and 1 base respectively, with 13 bases between them. The CDR3 extends over 16 amino acids. Germline V gene data show CDR1 as SGHRS and CDR2 as YFSETQ. As DNA, the CDR3 is TGCGCCAGCAGCTTGGAGATGGCAGGAAAGAACACTGAAGCTTTCTTT. Translation gives CASSLEMAGKNTEAFF.

This clone was counted only a few times. This sequence joins TRBV20-1 and TRBJ1-4; D perhaps matches TRBD1 (5 bases). V was pared by 3 bases and J by 2 bases, with 13 bases between. The germline V gene has CDR1 DFQATT and CDR2 SNEGSKA (reference sequence). The CDR3 is made up of 15 amino acids. The CDR3 is CSASGGAGTNEKLFF. CDR3 coding DNA: TGCAGTGCTAGTGGGGGAGCAGGGACTAATGAAAAACTGTTTTTT.

The genes are TRBV5-1 and TRBJ2-7; 9 bases are shared with TRBD1. The V and J ends lost 4 bases and 2 bases, in that order; junction bases with no gene match: 10. Germline V gives CDR1 SGHRS, CDR2 YFSETQ. This CDR3 region has 16 residues. The CDR3 nucleotides read TGCGCCAGCAGCACTTTCGGGACAGGGAGGACCTACGAGCAGTACTTC. Translation gives CASSTFGTGRTYEQYF. The full variable domain, its missing parts supplied by reference TRBV5-1 and TRBJ2-7, is KAGVTQTPRYLIKTRGQQVTLSCSPISGHRSVSWYQQTPGQGLQFLFEYFSETQRNKGNFPGRFSGRQFSNSRSEMNVSTLELGDSALYLCASSTFGTGRTYEQYFGPGTRLTVT.

This clone was observed a few times. The gene calls are TRBV18 and TRBJ1-1; D is undetermined. Germline V gene sequence: CDR1 KGHSH, CDR2 LQKENI. The CDR3 runs to 16 residues. V lost 4 bases to trimming and J lost 5 bases, with 20 bases between them. CDR3 sequence: CASSLRQVRPGTEAFF. The CDR3, as DNA: TGTGCCAGCTCACTTCGTCAAGTCCGACCGGGGACTGAAGCTTTCTTT.

The chain has TRBV4-1 and TRBJ1-5, with D tentatively TRBD1 (5 bases). Germline CDR1 reads MGHRA; CDR2 reads YSYEKL. Trimming removed 3 bases from V and 2 bases from J, with 17 bases in between. The CDR3 extends over 17 amino acids. CDR3 in amino acids: CASSQEVDGARNQPQHF. CDR3 DNA sequence: TGCGCCAGCAGCCAGGAGGTCGACGGGGCTCGCAATCAGCCCCAGCATTTT.

V gene TRBV5-5 combines with J gene TRBJ2-7; no reliable D call. The CDR3 runs to 13 residues. Per germline, CDR1 SGHKS and CDR2 YYEKEE (reference sequence). V lost 4 bases and J lost 3, with 11 bases in between. The CDR3 loop reads CASSPIVGYEQYF. The CDR3 DNA follows: TGTGCCAGCAGCCCAATAGTTGGCTACGAGCAGTACTTC.

The rearrangement joins TRBV10-3 to TRBJ1-3; no definite D call. With 2 bases removed from V and 8 bases from J, the gap between germline ends came to 7 bases. Germline V gene lookup returns CDR1 ENHRY and CDR2 SYGVKD. There are 12 residues in the CDR3. The CDR3, as DNA: TGTGCCATCAGTGAGCCAGGAGACACCATATATTTT. Translating it yields CAISEPGDTIYF.

The V call is TRBV5-5, the J call TRBJ2-1, with 8 bases that match TRBD2. The CDR3 is 16 amino acids. Germline V lookup: CDR1 SGHKS, CDR2 YYEKEE (reference sequence). The V gene end was trimmed by 3 bases and the J gene end by 7 bases; junction bases not matched to a gene: 12. The CDR3 reads CASSYGRERGQNEQFF. DNA for the CDR3: TGTGCCAGCAGCTATGGGCGGGAGCGGGGGCAAAATGAGCAGTTCTTC.

This rearrangement joins TRBV4-1 to TRBJ1-6, with D unresolved. The CDR3 runs to 15 residues. The germline V gene encodes CDR1 MGHRA and CDR2 YSYEKL. Trimming took 3 bases from V and 5 from J, leaving 11 bases between them. The CDR3 spells CASSHPGQHNSPLHF. The CDR3 bases are TGCGCCAGCAGCCACCCAGGCCAGCATAATTCACCCCTCCACTTT.

The gene calls are TRBV28 and TRBJ1-6; D might be TRBD1 (6 bases). This CDR3 has 17 amino acids. V lost 1 base, J lost 8 bases, and 18 bases lay in between. Germline values: CDR1 MDHEN, CDR2 SYDVKM. This CDR3 reads CASSLSGATGSYSPLHF. The CDR3 nucleotides read TGTGCCAGCAGTTTATCAGGCGCGACAGGTTCCTATTCACCCCTCCACTTT.

The chain recombines TRBV6-2 or TRBV6-3 with TRBJ1-2; D is ambiguous. V shed 2 bases and J shed 4 bases, with 5 bases lying between them. Germline CDR1 and CDR2: MNHEY and SVGEGT. The CDR3 covers 12 residues. The CDR3 sequence is CASSYGIYGYTF. The CDR3 coding sequence is TGTGCCAGCAGTTACGGAATCTATGGCTACACCTTC.

The genes are TRBV27 and TRBJ2-7; 14 bases are shared with TRBD2. This CDR3 contains 16 residues. V lost 4 bases to trimming and J lost 4 bases; unmatched junction nucleotides: 6. From germline, CDR1 is MNHEY and CDR2 SMNVEV (reference sequence). The CDR3 reads CASSSPRTSGGYEQYF. CDR3 bases: TGTGCCAGCAGTTCCCCTCGGACTAGCGGGGGGTACGAGCAGTACTTC.